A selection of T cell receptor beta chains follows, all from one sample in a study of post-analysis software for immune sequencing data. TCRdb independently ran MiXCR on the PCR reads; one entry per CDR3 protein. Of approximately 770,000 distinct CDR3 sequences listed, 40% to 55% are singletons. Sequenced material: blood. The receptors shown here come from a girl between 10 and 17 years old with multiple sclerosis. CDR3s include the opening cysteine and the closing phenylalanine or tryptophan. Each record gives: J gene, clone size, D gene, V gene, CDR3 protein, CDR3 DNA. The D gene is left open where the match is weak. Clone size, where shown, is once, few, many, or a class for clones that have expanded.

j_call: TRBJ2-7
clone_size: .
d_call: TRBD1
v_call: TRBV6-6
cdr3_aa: CASSSRDRVDYEQYF
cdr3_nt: TGTGCCAGCAGTTCCCGGGACAGGGTGGATTACGAGCAGTACTTC

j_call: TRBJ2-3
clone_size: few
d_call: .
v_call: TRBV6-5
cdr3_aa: CASMSDGSVDTQYF
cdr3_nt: TGTGCCAGCATGTCGGATGGGAGTGTAGATACGCAGTATTTT

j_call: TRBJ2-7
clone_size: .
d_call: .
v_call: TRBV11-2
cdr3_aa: CAGSSEPGLNSYEQYF
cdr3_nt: TGTGCCGGCAGCTCGGAACCGGGACTGAACTCCTACGAGCAGTACTTC

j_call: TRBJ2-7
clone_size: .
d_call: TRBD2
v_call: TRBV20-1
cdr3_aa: CSASRLAGGPGYEQYF
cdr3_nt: TGCAGTGCTAGTAGGCTAGCGGGAGGGCCGGGCTACGAGCAGTACTTC

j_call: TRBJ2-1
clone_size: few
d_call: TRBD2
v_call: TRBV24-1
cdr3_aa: CATSDWGLAGSEQFF
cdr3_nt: TGTGCCACCAGTGATTGGGGACTAGCGGGAAGTGAGCAGTTCTTC

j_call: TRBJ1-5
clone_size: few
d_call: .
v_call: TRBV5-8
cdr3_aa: CASSGDSDQPPHF
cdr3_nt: TGTGCCAGCAGCGGAGACAGTGATCAGCCCCCGCATTTT

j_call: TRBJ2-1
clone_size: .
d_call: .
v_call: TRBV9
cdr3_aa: CASSARDETSNEQFF
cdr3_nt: TGTGCCAGCAGCGCCCGGGACGAAACGAGTAATGAGCAGTTCTTC

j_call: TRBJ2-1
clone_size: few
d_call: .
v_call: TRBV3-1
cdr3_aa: CASSRSRTTIYNEQFF
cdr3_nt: TGTGCCAGCAGCCGATCGCGAACGACGATATACAATGAGCAGTTCTTC

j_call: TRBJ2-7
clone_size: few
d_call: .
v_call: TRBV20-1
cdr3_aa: CSARTLSYEQYF
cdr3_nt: TGCAGTGCTAGGACCCTGAGCTACGAGCAGTACTTC

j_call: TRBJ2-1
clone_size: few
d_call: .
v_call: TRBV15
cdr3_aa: CATSVTEGRNEQFF
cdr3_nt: TGTGCCACCAGCGTAACGGAGGGCCGCAATGAGCAGTTCTTC

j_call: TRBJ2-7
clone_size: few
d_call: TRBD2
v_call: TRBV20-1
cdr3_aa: CSAIPSSGSEYEQYF
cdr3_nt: TGCAGTGCGATCCCTTCTAGCGGGAGTGAATACGAGCAGTACTTC

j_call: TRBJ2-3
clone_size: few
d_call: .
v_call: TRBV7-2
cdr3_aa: CASNLISGAGTDTQYF
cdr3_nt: TGTGCCAGCAACCTAATTAGCGGAGCTGGGACAGATACGCAGTATTTT

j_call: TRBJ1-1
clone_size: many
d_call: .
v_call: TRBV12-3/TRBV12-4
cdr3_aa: CASSPSWNTEAFF
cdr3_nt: TGTGCCAGCAGCCCGTCTTGGAACACTGAAGCTTTCTTT

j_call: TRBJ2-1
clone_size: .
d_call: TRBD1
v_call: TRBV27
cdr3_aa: CASSYSGGRYNEQFF
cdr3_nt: TGTGCCAGCAGCTACTCAGGGGGCCGGTACAATGAGCAGTTCTTC

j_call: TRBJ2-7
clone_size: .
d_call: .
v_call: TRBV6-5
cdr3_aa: CASRPSRAVPYEQYF
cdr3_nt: TGTGCCAGCAGACCGTCCAGGGCGGTCCCCTACGAGCAGTACTTC

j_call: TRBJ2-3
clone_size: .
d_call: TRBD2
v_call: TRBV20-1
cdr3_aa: CRCGRAGSDTQYF
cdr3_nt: TGCAGGTGCGGGAGGGCCGGGTCAGATACGCAGTATTTT

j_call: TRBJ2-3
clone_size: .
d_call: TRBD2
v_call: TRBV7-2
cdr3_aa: CASSSSGSSADTQYF
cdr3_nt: TGTGCCAGCAGCTCGAGCGGGAGTAGTGCAGATACGCAGTATTTT

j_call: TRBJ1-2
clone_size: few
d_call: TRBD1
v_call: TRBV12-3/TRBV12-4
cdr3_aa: CASSSSGGRDNGYTF
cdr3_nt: TGTGCCAGCAGTTCTTCAGGGGGACGGGACAATGGCTACACCTTC

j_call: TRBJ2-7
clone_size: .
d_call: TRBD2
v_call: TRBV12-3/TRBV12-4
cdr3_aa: CACSIRLAGAGEQYF
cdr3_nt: TGTGCCTGCAGTATACGACTAGCGGGAGCCGGCGAGCAGTACTTC

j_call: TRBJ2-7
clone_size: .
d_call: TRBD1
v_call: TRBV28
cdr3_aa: CASSLSTTTGQGAVASEQYF
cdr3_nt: TGTGCCAGCAGTTTATCCACAACTACGGGACAGGGGGCAGTTGCTTCCGAGCAGTACTTC

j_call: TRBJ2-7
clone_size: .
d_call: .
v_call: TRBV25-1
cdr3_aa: CASSGRDGRNYEQYF
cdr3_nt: TGTGCCAGCAGTGGGCGGGACGGACGTAACTACGAGCAGTACTTC

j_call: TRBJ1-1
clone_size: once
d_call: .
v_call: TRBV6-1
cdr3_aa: CASSEMEGSSGTEAFF
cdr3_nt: TGTGCCAGCAGTGAAATGGAGGGGAGTTCAGGGACTGAAGCTTTCTTT

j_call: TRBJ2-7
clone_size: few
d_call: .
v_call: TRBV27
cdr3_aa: CASSSPLRIYEQYF
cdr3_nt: TGTGCCAGCAGTTCTCCGCTTCGGATTTACGAGCAGTACTTC

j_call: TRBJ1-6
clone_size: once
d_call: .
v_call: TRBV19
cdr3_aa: CASSMGRYNSPLHF
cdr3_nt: TGTGCCAGTAGTATGGGCCGTTATAATTCACCCCTCCACTTT

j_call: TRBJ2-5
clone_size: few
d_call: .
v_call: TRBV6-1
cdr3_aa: CASSERRDRRETQYF
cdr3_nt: TGTGCCAGCAGTGAACGGCGGGACCGGAGGGAGACCCAGTACTTC

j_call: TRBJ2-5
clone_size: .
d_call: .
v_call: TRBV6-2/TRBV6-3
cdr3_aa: CAGNKGGQTQYF
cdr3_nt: TGTGCCGGCAACAAGGGAGGTCAGACCCAGTACTTC

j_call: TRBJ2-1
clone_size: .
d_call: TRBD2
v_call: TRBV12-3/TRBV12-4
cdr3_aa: CASSFMLAGIPPNEQFF
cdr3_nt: TGTGCCAGCAGTTTTATGTTAGCGGGAATCCCTCCCAATGAGCAGTTCTTC

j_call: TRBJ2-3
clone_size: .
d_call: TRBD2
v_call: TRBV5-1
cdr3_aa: CASSLGSGRTGTDTQYF
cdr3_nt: TGCGCCAGCAGCTTGGGGAGCGGGAGGACCGGCACAGATACGCAGTATTTT

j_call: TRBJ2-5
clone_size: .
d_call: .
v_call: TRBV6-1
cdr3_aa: CAGRESSGMGTTQYF
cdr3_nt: TGTGCCGGCAGGGAGTCATCAGGGATGGGTACGACGCAGTACTTC

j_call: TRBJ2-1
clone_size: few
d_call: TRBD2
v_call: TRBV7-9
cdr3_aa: CASSPLAGAGEQFF
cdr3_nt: TGTGCCAGCAGCCCCCTCGCGGGAGCGGGTGAGCAGTTCTTC

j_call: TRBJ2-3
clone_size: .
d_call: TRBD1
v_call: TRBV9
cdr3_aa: CASSGTGGFTDTQYF
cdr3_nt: TGTGCCAGCAGCGGCACAGGGGGCTTCACAGATACGCAGTATTTT

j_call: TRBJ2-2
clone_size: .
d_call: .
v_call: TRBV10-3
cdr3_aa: CAISESAANTGELFF
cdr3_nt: TGTGCCATCAGTGAGTCGGCAGCGAACACCGGGGAGCTGTTTTTT

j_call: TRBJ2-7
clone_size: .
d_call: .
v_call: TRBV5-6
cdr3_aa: CASSLAARFGEQYF
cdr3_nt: TGTGCCAGCAGCTTGGCCGCCAGGTTCGGCGAGCAGTACTTC

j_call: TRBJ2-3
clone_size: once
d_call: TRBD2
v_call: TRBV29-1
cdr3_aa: CSVEAAGLAPTDMQYF
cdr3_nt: TGCAGCGTTGAAGCGGCGGGACTAGCGCCCACAGATATGCAGTATTTT

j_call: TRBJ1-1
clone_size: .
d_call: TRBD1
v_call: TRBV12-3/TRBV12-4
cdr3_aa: CASSYRGSYTEAFF
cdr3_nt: TGTGCCAGCAGTTACAGGGGATCCTACACTGAAGCTTTCTTT

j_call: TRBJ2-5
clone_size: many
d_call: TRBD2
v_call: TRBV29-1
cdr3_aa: CSVLAGQETQYF
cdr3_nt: TGCAGCGTCCTAGCGGGGCAAGAGACCCAGTACTTC

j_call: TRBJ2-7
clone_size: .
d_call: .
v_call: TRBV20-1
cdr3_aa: CSARGRTYEQYF
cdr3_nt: TGCAGTGCCCGTGGTCGGACCTACGAGCAGTACTTC

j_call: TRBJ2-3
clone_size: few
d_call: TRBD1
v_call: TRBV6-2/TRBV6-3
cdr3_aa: CASSYSMDRVDTQYF
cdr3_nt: TGTGCCAGCAGTTATTCGATGGACAGGGTGGATACGCAGTATTTT

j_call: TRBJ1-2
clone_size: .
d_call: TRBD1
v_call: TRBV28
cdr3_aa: CASRDRERYTF
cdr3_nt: TGTGCCAGCAGGGACAGGGAGCGCTACACCTTC

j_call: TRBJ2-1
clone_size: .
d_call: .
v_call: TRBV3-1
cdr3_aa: CASSYRDLTMRQFF
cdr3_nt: TGTGCCAGCAGCTACAGGGACCTTACAATGAGGCAGTTCTTC

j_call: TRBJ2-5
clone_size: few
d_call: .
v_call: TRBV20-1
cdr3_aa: CSARGPESRTQYF
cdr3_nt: TGCAGTGCTAGGGGGCCGGAAAGCAGGACCCAGTACTTC